This T cell receptor beta chain was found in a study of CD4 T cells in lung cancer (dated by TCRdb to about 2019). Some background on the complete study: In the study, blood T cells from NSCLC patients were screened for responses to candidate mutation-encoded neoepitopes, and neoantigen-specific CD4+ T-cell clones and TCRs were isolated. A few patients undergoing curative-intent resections for stage I-III non-small cell lung cancer provided the tumor and non-adjacent lung tissue. The resected patients had lung adenocarcinoma or squamous cell carcinoma, were aged 60 to 69 at blood donation, and mostly were former smokers. Before blood donation, treatments including platinum chemotherapy had been received by the patients, and nivolumab or pembrolizumab had been received by some of the patients. The frequency of neoantigen-specific clonotypes in tumor resections, non-adjacent lung and cultured T-cell products was tracked by TCRB deep sequencing.

The library was obtained by the immunoSEQ multiplex PCR assay. DNA was isolated using Qiagen DNeasy or QIAamp micro DNA kits, and TCRB was sequenced using the Adaptive Biotechnology human TCRB sequencing kit. TCRB libraries were sequenced on an Illumina MiSeq. Regarding the original processing steps: TCRB sequence data were analyzed using the kit provider's software, and tumor enrichment of clonotype templates was assessed with Fisher's exact test. TCRdb limited this immuneACCESS table to in-frame rearrangements with V and J called. A share of clones is missing; checked studies link under half to unresolved V genes, and the rest is unexplained. V, J and clone size derive from that table, while D and trimming were established from the DNA sequence. Across this sample there are roughly 4,600 clones, with just under 75% seen only once. In total, the top ten clones hold 16% of the sample. The paper as a whole reports these results and caveats: Some blood-derived responses might reflect in vitro priming of naive T cells or cross-reactivity rather than memory responses to the cancer.

On this clone: It lacks a known antigen. The junction departs from the called germline gene at one end, perhaps through a read error.

CDR1 SGHRS and CDR2 YFSETQ were looked up in the germline V gene. Including cysteine and phenylalanine, the CDR3 has 15 amino acids. The entry retains the CDR3 DNA only, 45 bases that are in frame from base 1. Material: lung tumor tissue. The clonotype originates from a man between 60 and 75 years old with non-small cell lung cancer. This sequence uses TRBV5-1 and TRBJ2-1; 5 matching bases give a weak D call of TRBD2. The CDR3 here reads CAGSQLGSSYNEQFF. At the DNA level, the sequence is TGCGCCGGCAGCCAACTAGGGAGCTCCTACAATGAGCAGTTCTTC. This CDR3, with the reference TRBV5-1 and TRBJ2-1 proteins standing in past its ends, gives the full variable domain KAGVTQTPRYLIKTRGQQVTLSCSPISGHRSVSWYQQTPGQGLQFLFEYFSETQRNKGNFPGRFSGRQFSNSRSEMNVSTLELGDSALYLCAGSQLGSSYNEQFFGPGTRLTVL.